This T cell receptor (beta chain) was sequenced in a study of cytomegalovirus exposure and HLA in healthy donors. Turning to this clone: Its antigen is unknown.

The CDR3 totals 16 residues. Trimming left V 2 bases short and J 0 bases short, with 10 bases between. Germline lookup yields CDR1 SGHVS and CDR2 FNYEAQ. The PCR was carried out with 60 Vbeta primers and 13 Jbeta primers. TCRdb's table, derived via immunoSEQ multiplex PCR, lists solely in-frame clones and lacks some. The table lists a few hundred thousand clones, 80% to 95% of them singletons. Likely unrecorded immune exposures existed in these nominally healthy donors. The study's findings and limits: Most TCR sequences were rare, but some public TCRs occurred in many donors.

The sequence was collected from a girl aged 2-15 years in good health and CMV-seronegative. Specimen: PBMCs. This chain joins TRBV7-6 and TRBJ2-2, with D possibly TRBD1 on 5 matching bases. The CDR3 DNA reads TGTGCCAGCAGCTTAACCAGGGTCGCGAACACCGGGGAGCTGTTTTTT. Its protein is CASSLTRVANTGELFF.